A single sample is the source of the 17 T cell receptor beta chains below, sequenced in a study of tumor-infiltrating lymphocytes in primary liver carcinoma. Production of TCR beta cDNA used 400 to 600 ng total RNA together with a constant-region primer. Nested multiplex PCR, run for three rounds with slightly modified ARM-PCR, yielded TCR beta libraries. A C-beta reverse primer was combined with TRBV1-TRBV30 forward primers in the first two PCR rounds, and each round had approximately 9 cycles. TCRdb used MiXCR to reprocess the multiplex PCR reads, holding one entry per CDR3 protein. The sample carries around 50,000 distinct CDR3 sequences, 70% to 80% recorded once. Scientists recovered RNA and DNA together from around 20-30 mg of unsorted bulk tissue. Source material: liver tumor tissue from sampling region 3. Regarding subset: tumor region T3, left-lateral pole. The source of these receptors is a man between 35 and 55 years old with primary liver carcinoma and hepatitis B virus infection.

Regarding this clonotype: A much larger clone differs from this one at a single base, so this may be a read error. V and J are TRBV11-2 and TRBJ2-7, with TRBD1 as a possible D gene (5 bases). CDR1 and CDR2 (germline): SGHAT, FQNNGV. The CDR3 consists of 14 residues. DNA for the CDR3: TGTGCCAACAGCTCTAACAGGAACTCCTACGAGCAGTACTTC. Protein: CANSSNRNSYEQYF.

Notes on this clonotype: Compared with germline, one end of the junction differs, possibly owing to a read error. The genes are TRBV4-1 and TRBJ2-5; D assignment may be TRBD1 or TRBD2 (5 bases each). CDR1 is MGHRA and CDR2 is YSYEKL in the germline V gene. The CDR3 runs to 14 residues. CDR3 in DNA: TGCGTCAGCAGCCAAGATCGATTCTCTGGGACCCAATACTTC. Translation: CVSSQDRFSGTQYF.

Points on this clonotype: As the CDR3 is not closed by the conserved phenylalanine or tryptophan, this likely results from a read error. The DNA is omitted, as the CDR3 cannot be located on it reliably, and the CDR3 follows TCRdb's listing. The chain combines TRBV5-1 with TRBJ1-4. The CDR3 extends over 13 residues, inclusive of both ends. Germline CDR1 and CDR2: SGHRS and YFSETQ. CDR3 sequence reads: CASSLGGGEKLFI.

The chain links TRBV29-1 to TRBJ1-5, with TRBD1 matching 7 bases. CDR1 is SQVTM, CDR2 ANQGSEA, per germline. V shed 4 bases, J shed 4 bases, and the junction held 4 bases outside the gene matches. The CDR3 contains 13 residues. The CDR3 coding sequence is TGCAGCGTTGTTCAGGGGGTAAATCAGCCCCAGCATTTT. As protein: CSVVQGVNQPQHF.

This clonotype was seen just once. The CDR3 ends on some other residue instead of the conserved phenylalanine or tryptophan, so this is likely a read error. No DNA is shown, since the ends of the CDR3 on it are uncertain; the CDR3 is the one TCRdb lists. The V and J genes are TRBV29-1 and TRBJ2-3; TRBD2 reflects the table's D call only, with no check against the DNA. Counting both end residues, the CDR3 totals 15 amino acids. Germline-derived CDR1 and CDR2 are SQVTM and ANQGSEA. This CDR3 is CSVGPAGGHTDTPYL.

The CDR3 DNA reads as TGTGCCAGGAGGACCGCCGATAATCCACTCCTCCACTTT. It specifies CARRTADNPLLHF. The chain links TRBV6-1 to TRBJ1-6; D not resolved. Germline values: CDR1 MNHNS, CDR2 SASEGT. The ends were cut back, 9 bases at V and 15 bases at J, with 21 bases in the middle. This CDR3 is built from 13 residues.

The chain couples TRBV4-2 to TRBJ2-7; tentatively, D is TRBD1 or TRBD2 (5 bases each). With 1 base removed from V and 4 bases from J, the gap between germline ends came to 23 bases. Germline V lookup: CDR1 LGHNA, CDR2 YNFKEQ. CDR3 size: 18 residues. The CDR3 nucleotides read TGTGCCAGCAGCCAAGGGGCGGTTTTTGGGGGAGAGGGATACGAGCAGTACTTC. It yields the protein CASSQGAVFGGEGYEQYF.

In regard to this clonotype: One end of the junction fails to match germline, which may point to a read error. V is TRBV5-4 and J is TRBJ2-3; tentative D call: TRBD2 (5 bases). The CDR3 covers 16 residues. Germline loops: CDR1 SGHNT, CDR2 YYREEE (reference sequence). The CDR3 region is CASSSGRGLSTDTLYF. DNA of the CDR3: TGCGCCAGCAGCTCCGGACGAGGACTTAGCACAGATACGCTGTATTTT.

As concerns this clonotype: At one end the junction does not follow the germline gene, possibly because of a read error. V and J are TRBV6-5 and TRBJ2-7; TRBD1 is a possible D gene (6 bases). The CDR3 is made up of 12 amino acids. Germline values: CDR1 MNHEY, CDR2 SVGAGI. CDR3 in amino acids: CVSSVGPDRLYF. The CDR3 bases are TGTGTCAGCAGTGTTGGACCGGACAGATTATACTTC.

This clonotype has a handful of counts. V usage is TRBV9 and J usage is TRBJ2-1; 8 bases fit TRBD2. The CDR3 totals 15 residues. Germline V gene data show CDR1 as SGDLS and CDR2 as YYNGEE. Trimming at V came to 4 bases and at J to 8 bases, leaving 11 bases not matched to a gene. The CDR3 spells CASSPTGLAAYEQFF. The CDR3, as DNA: TGTGCCAGCAGCCCGACCGGACTAGCTGCATATGAGCAGTTCTTC. The full variable domain, completed using reference TRBV9 and TRBJ2-1, is DSGVTQTPKHLITATGQRVTLRCSPRSGDLSVYWYQQSLDQGLQFLIQYYNGEERAKGNILERFSAQQFPDLHSELNLSSLELGDSALYFCASSPTGLAAYEQFFGPGTRLTVL.

With regard to this clonotype: Compared with germline, one end of the junction differs, possibly owing to a read error. The chain joins TRBV7-8 to TRBJ2-7; 7 bases map to TRBD2. The CDR3 loop spans 15 amino acids. CDR1 and CDR2 (germline): SGHVS, FQNEAQ. Here the CDR3 reads CSSNLVGQRGHERYF. CDR3 in DNA: TGTTCCAGCAACTTAGTGGGCCAGCGGGGCCACGAGCGATACTTC.

As to this clonotype: The junction differs from germline at one of its ends, possibly a read error. The chain couples TRBV10-3 to TRBJ2-1; D could derive from TRBD1 or TRBD2 (6 bases each). Germline values: CDR1 ENHRY, CDR2 SYGVKD. The CDR3 spans 14 residues. CDR3 DNA: TGTGCCGTCAGTGACGTAGGGGGGTCCAATGAGCAGTTCTTC. Its protein product is CAVSDVGGSNEQFF.

Concerning this clonotype itself: Because the CDR3 is missing its conserved closing phenylalanine or tryptophan, this is likely a read error. CDR3: CSVVTNTGELFY. CDR3 sequence (DNA): TGCAGCGTTGTTACAAACACCGGGGAGCTGTTTTAT. The V gene is TRBV29-1, the J gene TRBJ2-2; no clear D gene. CDR1 is SQVTM, CDR2 ANQGSEA, per germline. CDR3 length equals 12 residues. Trimming removed 4 bases from V and 2 bases from J, with 5 bases in between.

On this clonotype itself: At one of its ends the junction is not consistent with the germline gene, which may arise from a read error. The chain is built from TRBV4-1 and TRBJ1-6, with 7 bases matching TRBD1. Germline assignment: CDR1 MGHRA and CDR2 YSYEKL. The CDR3 extends over 16 amino acids. CDR3 sequence: CASSLLPGQSNPPLNF. The CDR3 DNA follows: TGCGCCAGCAGCCTCCTCCCGGGACAGAGTAATCCACCACTCAACTTT.

The sample holds one count of this clonotype. It is likely a read error, because the conserved phenylalanine at the end of the CDR3 is missing. CDR3 in amino acids: CASGLQGRGLREQYS. The CDR3 DNA follows: TGTGCCAGCGGCTTACAAGGGAGAGGGCTGCGGGAGCAGTACTCC. The V and J genes are TRBV11-2 and TRBJ2-7, with D tentatively TRBD2 (5 bases). The CDR3 extends over 15 amino acids. Looked up from germline, CDR1 is SGHAT and CDR2 is FQNNGV.

Points on this clonotype: Since the CDR3 does not end with the conserved phenylalanine or tryptophan, this likely comes from a read error. The chain carries TRBV6-5 and TRBJ2-7; D may correspond to TRBD1 or TRBD2 (5 bases each). The CDR3 loop spans 14 amino acids. Trimming took 11 bases from V and 6 from J, leaving 23 bases between them. Germline-derived CDR1 and CDR2 are MNHEY and SVGAGI. The CDR3 DNA sequence: TGTGCCTGCTCGCCCAACCCCCTGGGGACCGAGCAGTACCTC. Translating it yields CACSPNPLGTEQYL.

The rearrangement joins TRBV11-2 to TRBJ2-7, with D maybe TRBD1 (5 bases). Trimming removed 1 base from V and 6 bases from J, with 10 bases in between. From germline, CDR1 is SGHAT and CDR2 FQNNGV. The CDR3 is made up of 13 amino acids. CDR3 sequence reads: CASSLGGGREQYF. Here the CDR3 DNA reads TGTGCCAGCAGCTTAGGGGGCGGCCGCGAGCAGTACTTC.